Each of the 9 T cell receptor beta chains below was sequenced from the same sample in a study of blood T cells in healthy people across ages. A sample-barcoded 5' primer and a J-beta primer mix were used in a second PCR of roughly 7 to 12 cycles. A single record per CDR3 protein comes from TCRdb applying MiXCR to the 5' RACE reads. The top ten hold roughly 13% of the sample, which has some 880,000 distinct CDR3 sequences, roughly 34% seen once. Material for sequencing was blood. The receptors were sampled from a man aged 18 to 30 in good health.

The chain links TRBV29-1 to TRBJ2-7; 7 nucleotides match TRBD2. The germline V gene encodes CDR1 SQVTM and CDR2 ANQGSEA. V shed 6 bases, J shed 7 bases, and the junction held 18 bases outside the gene matches. The CDR3 is 15 residues long. The CDR3 nucleotides are TGCAGCGTCGCCGCTCGACTAGCACCAAACAATGAGCAGTACTTC. Protein: CSVAARLAPNNEQYF.

This clonotype was counted a few times. V usage is TRBV12-3 or TRBV12-4 and J usage is TRBJ2-3; D is ambiguous. The V end lost 2 bases, the J end lost 1 base, and 10 bases lay between the germline ends. The CDR3 has 15 residues. The CDR3 protein is CASSLQSLGTDTQYF. As DNA, the CDR3 is TGTGCCAGCAGTTTACAGTCTTTGGGCACAGATACGCAGTATTTT.

Concerning this clonotype: A much larger clone differs by one base, so this may be a read error. The V and J genes are TRBV12-3 or TRBV12-4 and TRBJ2-5; 10 bases fit TRBD2. This CDR3 region has 15 residues. V lost 5 bases to trimming and J lost 11 bases; unmatched junction nucleotides: 14. This CDR3 reads CASSQRTSGNNEQYF. Here the CDR3 DNA reads TGTGCCAGCAGTCAAAGGACTAGCGGAAACAATGAGCAGTACTTC.

This clonotype was seen at least ten times. V gene TRBV12-3 or TRBV12-4 combines with J gene TRBJ2-5, with D possibly matching TRBD1 (5 bases). The CDR3 spans 13 residues. V shed 10 bases and J shed 4 bases, with 16 bases lying between them. CDR3 coding DNA: TGTGCCACCTCAAGGGGATCGAGAGAGACCCAGTACTTC. Its translation is CATSRGSRETQYF.

The chain recombines TRBV12-3 or TRBV12-4 with TRBJ1-1; D is unclear. The V and J ends lost 5 bases and 7 bases respectively, with 8 bases between them. This CDR3 spans 11 amino acids. The CDR3 sequence is CASSDHYEAFF. CDR3 DNA: TGTGCCAGCAGTGACCATTATGAAGCTTTCTTT.

Note on this clonotype: An end of the junction differs from the germline gene, which may be a read error. The genes are TRBV10-3 and TRBJ2-3, with 7 bases that match TRBD2. Germline-derived CDR1 and CDR2 are ENHRY and SYGVKD. CDR3 length: 15 residues. The DNA for the CDR3 is TGTGCCATCAGTGGGCTAGCGGAGAGCAGAGATACGCAGTATTTT. Amino acid sequence: CAISGLAESRDTQYF.

Concerning this clonotype itself: A much bigger clone sits one base away, suggesting this may be a read error. V and J are TRBV4-3 and TRBJ2-1; the D gene could be TRBD1 or TRBD2 (6 bases each). Germline loops: CDR1 LGHNA, CDR2 YSLEER. The CDR3 extends over 16 amino acids. The CDR3 DNA reads as TGCGCCAGCAGCCTAAGCTGGGGGGCGGGATACAATGGGCAGTTCTTC. It specifies CASSLSWGAGYNGQFF.

The chain carries TRBV29-1 and TRBJ2-2; D perhaps matches TRBD2 (5 bases). V dropped 7 bases and J dropped 6 bases, with 18 bases sitting between them. Germline V gives CDR1 SQVTM, CDR2 ANQGSEA. This CDR3 has 14 residues. The CDR3 DNA reads as TGCAGCGCCAAACCGGACTTGGAGGCCGGGGAGCTGTTTTTT. This codes for CSAKPDLEAGELFF.

The genes are TRBV27 and TRBJ1-1; 7 positions agree with TRBD1. Germline lookup yields CDR1 MNHEY and CDR2 SMNVEV (reference sequence). V shed 5 bases and J 6 bases; nucleotides not matched to a gene: 9. The CDR3 contains 14 residues. The CDR3 coding sequence is TGTGCCAGCAGTGGCGGACAGGCGTGGGCTGAAGCTTTCTTT. It codes for CASSGGQAWAEAFF.